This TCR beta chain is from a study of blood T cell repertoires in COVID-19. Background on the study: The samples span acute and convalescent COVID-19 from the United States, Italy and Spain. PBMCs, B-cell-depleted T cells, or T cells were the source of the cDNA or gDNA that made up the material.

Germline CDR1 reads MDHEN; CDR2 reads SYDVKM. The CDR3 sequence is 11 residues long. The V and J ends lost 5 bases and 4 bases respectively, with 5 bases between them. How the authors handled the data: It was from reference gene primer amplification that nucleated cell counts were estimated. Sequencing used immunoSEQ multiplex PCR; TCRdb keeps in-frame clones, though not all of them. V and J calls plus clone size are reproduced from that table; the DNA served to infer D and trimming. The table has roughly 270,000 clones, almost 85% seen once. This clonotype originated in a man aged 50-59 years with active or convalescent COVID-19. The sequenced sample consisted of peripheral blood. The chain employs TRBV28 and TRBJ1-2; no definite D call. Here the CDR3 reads CASSEGYGYTF. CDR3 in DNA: TGTGCCAGCAGTGAGGGCTATGGCTACACCTTC.